This T cell receptor beta chain was obtained from a study of T cell changes during pregnancy in multiple sclerosis. V lost 6 bases, J lost 1 base, and 7 bases lay in between. Germline CDR1 SGHRS, CDR2 YFSETQ. The CDR3 contains 12 residues. TCRdb keeps only in-frame clones here, not all; method: immunoSEQ multiplex PCR. The table includes around 50,000 clones, over 90% detected once. The chain joins TRBV5-1 to TRBJ1-1, with D possibly being TRBD1 (5 bases). The sequence derives from a female donor in good health, enrolled as a control in a pregnancy study. Sample: CD4+ T cells from peripheral blood mononuclear cells, taken after pregnancy. The CDR3 DNA is TGCGCCAGCACGCAGGGGAACACTGAAGCTTTCTTT. Residues: CASTQGNTEAFF.